The rows below give T cell receptor beta chains drawn from one sample of a study of blood T cell repertoires in COVID-19. The repertoire was sequenced with immunoSEQ multiplex PCR; TCRdb's copy has only in-frame clones and lacks some. The profile shows some 300,000 clones, 70% to 90% of them singletons. Specimen: peripheral blood. These receptors all stem from a woman in her twenties or thirties who had recovered from COVID-19. The CDR3 runs from the conserved cysteine through the conserved F or W. A D gene is named only where the DNA matches it firmly. Not all rows give a size; the values are once, few, many and, for expanded clones, a class.

CDR3aa,CDR3nt,v_gene,j_gene,d_gene,abundance
CASSLGGLGYGYTF,TGTGCCAGCAGCTTAGGGGGGCTAGGTTATGGCTACACCTTC,TRBV7-8,TRBJ1-2,-,few
CASKARDKYQPQHF,TGTGCCAGCAAAGCCAGGGACAAGTATCAGCCCCAGCATTTT,TRBV2,TRBJ1-5,-,-
CASSLTSDSAYEQYF,TGTGCCAGCAGCTTAACTTCGGACAGTGCCTACGAGCAGTACTTC,TRBV28,TRBJ2-7,-,-
CASSLAGGFEQFF,TGTGCCAGCAGTCTCGCAGGGGGGTTTGAGCAGTTCTTC,TRBV6-5,TRBJ2-1,-,once
CASSFGSGGQETQYF,TGTGCCAGCAGCTTTGGCAGCGGAGGCCAAGAGACCCAGTACTTC,TRBV7-8,TRBJ2-5,-,-
CASSQSGGGYGYTF,TGTGCCAGCAGCCAATCAGGCGGGGGCTATGGCTACACCTTC,TRBV3-1/TRBV3-2,TRBJ1-2,-,-
CASSLAGTGTGYNEQFF,TGTGCCAGCAGCTTAGCGGGAACCGGGACAGGGTACAATGAGCAGTTCTTC,TRBV7-2,TRBJ2-1,TRBD1,once
CASSQNLGGASYEQYF,TGTGCCAGCAGCCAAAATCTCGGGGGGGCTTCCTACGAGCAGTACTTC,TRBV7-9,TRBJ2-7,TRBD2,-
CASKREQPNEKLFF,TGTGCCAGCAAAAGGGAGCAACCAAATGAAAAACTGTTTTTT,TRBV7-8,TRBJ1-4,-,few
CASRPGLASDEQFF,TGTGCCAGCAGGCCGGGACTAGCGTCTGATGAGCAGTTCTTC,TRBV6-5,TRBJ2-1,TRBD2,once
CAISESGTVSTIYF,TGTGCCATCAGTGAGTCCGGGACAGTCAGCACCATATATTTT,TRBV10-3,TRBJ1-3,TRBD1,-
CASSQRQNTEAFF,TGTGCCAGCAGCCAAAGACAGAACACTGAAGCTTTCTTT,TRBV3-1/TRBV3-2,TRBJ1-1,-,once
CASSYSSYEQYF,TGCGCCAGCAGCTACTCCTCGTACGAGCAGTACTTC,TRBV10-2,TRBJ2-7,-,-
CASSYDRAEGYTF,TGTGCCAGCAGTTACGACAGGGCGGAAGGCTACACCTTC,TRBV6-5,TRBJ1-2,TRBD1,-
CASSQEGRAGGPGETQYF,TGCGCCAGCAGCCAAGAAGGAAGAGCGGGGGGGCCCGGGGAGACCCAGTACTTC,TRBV4-1,TRBJ2-5,TRBD2,-
CAITPGTTYEQYF,TGTGCCATTACCCCGGGGACTACCTACGAGCAGTACTTC,TRBV10-3,TRBJ2-7,TRBD2,-
CASSLRDFYNEQFF,TGTGCCAGCAGCTTGAGGGACTTCTACAATGAGCAGTTCTTC,TRBV5-8,TRBJ2-1,-,once
CASSQEDRGLSYEQYF,TGTGCCAGCAGCCAAGAGGACAGGGGGCTTTCCTACGAGCAGTACTTC,TRBV3-1/TRBV3-2,TRBJ2-7,TRBD1,-